The clone carrying this T cell receptor beta chain was counted only a few times. The target antigen is unknown. The data were taken from a study of T cells after yellow fever vaccination. Study details: In the case of low-cell-number fractions, SMART-Seq v4 Ultra Low Input was used for preparation. Study-level points and caveats: Boosting was followed by the reappearance of most primary-vaccination clones (roughly 96% CD4, 88% CD8). There was a small share of clonotypes that showed up in both the CD4 and CD8 compartments.

It was through 5'RACE template switching that TCR cDNA was made, with a universal primer site and UMIs added. TCRdb used MiXCR to reprocess the 5' RACE reads, holding one entry per CDR3 protein. The table has fewer than 400,000 distinct CDR3 sequences, over 8.5% seen once. In germline, CDR1 is LNHDA, CDR2 SQIVND (reference sequence). This CDR3 has 15 residues. V lost 2 bases, J lost 5 bases, and 5 bases stayed unmatched. The specimen was CD4+ T cells sorted from PBMCs, collected 45 days after the yellow fever booster vaccination. This chain connects TRBV19 to TRBJ1-1; 10 bases map to TRBD1. The source of this sequence is a man aged 18 to 35 who received the YFV17D yellow fever vaccine. This CDR3 reads CASSIRTGGTTEAFF. CDR3 bases: TGTGCCAGTAGTATACGGACAGGGGGAACTACTGAAGCTTTCTTT.